The 29 T cell receptor beta chains reported below all come from one sample, sequenced in a study of neurological immune-mediated disorders (dated by TCRdb to the late 2010s). Library method: 5' RACE. For sequencing, an Illumina HiSeq 2500 was employed. Starting from the raw public reads, TCRdb applied fastp trimming at Q25, assembled clones with MiXCR and retained in-frame beta chains. Identical CDR3 proteins give one entry, which carries the most common genes and DNA. In all, the sample holds tens of thousands of distinct CDR3 sequences, and roughly 3.5% of those were seen once. Roughly 2.2% of the sample lies in the top ten. The sample was PBMCs. These receptors came from a woman in her forties or fifties with multiple sclerosis.

Ten or more counts support this clonotype. The V call is TRBV7-2, the J call TRBJ2-7; the D is unclear. CDR3 size: 13 residues. Germline assignment: CDR1 SGHTA and CDR2 FQGNSA. The V and J ends lost 5 bases and 2 bases respectively, with 10 bases between them. The CDR3 bases are TGTGCCAGCAGCGACACGTTTACCTACGAGCAGTACTTC. This gives the protein CASSDTFTYEQYF.

This clonotype was detected ten times or more. This rearrangement joins TRBV5-8 to TRBJ1-5; TRBD1 is a possible D gene (5 bases). Deletions cut 3 bases from V and 6 bases from J, with 22 bases between. The length of the CDR3 is 17 residues. The germline gives CDR1 SGHTS, CDR2 YDEGEE. As DNA, the CDR3 is TGTGCCAGCAGCTCCCCCCCTACAGGCGGGGTTGGTCAGCCCCAGCATTTT. Translation gives CASSSPPTGGVGQPQHF.

In its sample, this clonotype was seen many times. The rearrangement links TRBV20-1 to TRBJ2-2; perhaps TRBD1 as D (10 bases). This CDR3 is built from 19 residues. CDR1 and CDR2 (germline): DFQATT, SNEGSKA (reference sequence). The germline V and J ends were trimmed by 2 bases and 1 base, with 23 bases remaining between them. The CDR3 is CSARWDRGSSGRNTGELFF. The DNA of the CDR3 is TGCAGTGCTAGATGGGACAGGGGTAGTAGCGGGAGGAACACCGGGGAGCTGTTTTTT.

This clonotype has a count of ten or more. V gene TRBV10-3 combines with J gene TRBJ1-3; D not certain. V lost 7 bases and J 2 bases, leaving 9 bases between the germline ends. The length of the CDR3 is 13 residues. The germline gives CDR1 ENHRY, CDR2 SYGVKD. This CDR3 reads CAIIEEPGNTIYF. For the CDR3, the DNA is TGTGCCATCATAGAGGAGCCTGGAAACACCATATATTTT.

This clonotype has ten or more counts. The rearrangement links TRBV7-2 to TRBJ1-5; D may be TRBD1 (6 bases). V lost 5 bases and J lost 7, with 15 bases in between. This CDR3 is 14 amino acids long. Germline values: CDR1 SGHTA, CDR2 FQGNSA. As DNA, the CDR3 is TGTGCCAGCAGCCAAACCAAGGGGGGACAGCCCCAGCATTTT. As protein: CASSQTKGGQPQHF.

In this sample, this clonotype turned up a few times. This chain links TRBV20-1 with TRBJ2-7; 10 positions match TRBD1. V lost 5 bases, J lost 6 bases, and 10 bases stayed unmatched. The CDR3 has 14 residues. Germline V gene sequence: CDR1 DFQATT, CDR2 SNEGSKA (reference sequence). The CDR3 region is CSADLRDRGPEQYF. As DNA, the CDR3 is TGCAGTGCTGACCTCCGGGACAGGGGACCCGAGCAGTACTTC.

This clonotype was recorded at least ten times. V gene TRBV7-2 combines with J gene TRBJ1-3; D is undetermined. Germline V lookup: CDR1 SGHTA, CDR2 FQGNSA. Trimming took 5 bases from V and 4 from J, leaving 9 bases between them. The CDR3 is 13 residues long. This chain's CDR3 is CASSPGMGNTIYF. CDR3 coding DNA: TGTGCCAGCAGCCCGGGTATGGGAAACACCATATATTTT.

This clonotype has ten or more counts. CDR3 coding DNA: TGTGCCAGCAGACTTCAACCAGCGGAGAGCTCCTACGAGCAGTACTTC. As protein: CASRLQPAESSYEQYF. The chain joins TRBV7-8 to TRBJ2-7; D perhaps matches TRBD2 (5 bases). This CDR3 comprises 16 residues. The germline gives CDR1 SGHVS, CDR2 FQNEAQ. V was shortened by 6 bases and J by 0 bases, with 18 bases between the two germline ends.

This clonotype was seen many times. This chain uses TRBV29-1 with TRBJ2-7; 8 bases line up with TRBD1. Germline CDR1 and CDR2: SQVTM and ANQGSEA. This CDR3 has 14 amino acids. The trim removed 7 bases at V and 2 bases at J, leaving 10 bases unmatched. The CDR3: CSAAGTGQTYEQYF. The CDR3, as DNA: TGCAGCGCCGCCGGGACAGGCCAGACCTACGAGCAGTACTTC.

This clonotype has ten or more counts. The J gene is TRBJ1-5, the V gene TRBV24-1; 7 bases are a match to TRBD1. The CDR3 has 15 residues. J lost 5 bases, V lost 4 bases, and 7 bases had no gene match. In germline, CDR1 is KGHDR, CDR2 SFDVKD. The CDR3 is CATSEHRGKDQPQHF. The CDR3 coding sequence is TGTGCCACCAGTGAGCACAGGGGAAAGGATCAGCCCCAGCATTTT.

There are many counts of this clonotype. The chain has TRBV12-3 or TRBV12-4 and TRBJ1-2; no clear D gene. CDR3 size: 14 residues. The ends were cut back, 2 bases at V and 3 bases at J, with 10 bases in the middle. The DNA for the CDR3 is TGTGCCAGCAGTTTAACGGACGGGGACTATGGCTACACCTTC. Residues: CASSLTDGDYGYTF.

About this clonotype itself: Given a much more abundant clone one base away, this may be a read error. The chain uses TRBV20-1 and TRBJ1-1; D gene unclear. From germline, CDR1 is DFQATT and CDR2 SNEGSKA (reference sequence). Trimming shortened V by 4 bases and J by 3 bases, and 21 bases separated the two germline ends. The CDR3 spans 16 residues. The CDR3: CSAIIPLTRADTEAFF. DNA of the CDR3: TGCAGTGCTATAATCCCCTTGACCCGGGCAGACACTGAAGCTTTCTTT.

This clonotype has a handful of counts. J is TRBJ2-2 and V is TRBV7-3, with D uncertain. The CDR3 has 13 amino acids. Deletions cut 5 bases from V and 7 bases from J, with 11 bases between. Germline CDR1 reads SGHTA; CDR2 reads FQGTGA. Written as DNA, the CDR3 is TGTGCCAGCAGCATGGAAGGCGGCGGGGAGCTGTTTTTT. Protein sequence: CASSMEGGGELFF.

This clonotype was seen at least ten times. The CDR3 nucleotides read TGTGCCAGCAGTTACGGACAGGCGAACACTGAAGCTTTCTTT. This translates into CASSYGQANTEAFF. The genes are TRBV6-6 and TRBJ1-1; TRBD1 matches 7 bases. The germline CDR1 and CDR2 sequences are MNHNY and SVGAGI (reference sequence). The J segment lost 1 base and the V segment lost 2 bases, leaving 1 base of the junction unmatched. The CDR3 is 14 amino acids.

This clonotype was observed a handful of times. CDR3 loop: CASSLVAGGMNEQFF. The CDR3 nucleotides read TGTGCCAGCAGCTTAGTAGCGGGAGGGATGAATGAGCAGTTCTTC. The chain links TRBV11-2 to TRBJ2-1; 11 bases map to TRBD2. The CDR3 totals 15 residues. CDR1 is SGHAT and CDR2 is FQNNGV in the germline V gene. The trim removed 1 base at V and 7 bases at J, leaving 3 bases unmatched.

This clonotype was detected many times. V and J are TRBV5-6 and TRBJ2-2, with D unclear. The CDR3 has 13 amino acids. Germline V CDR1 and CDR2: SGHDT, YYEEEE. V shed 0 bases and J shed 6 bases, with 6 bases lying between them. The CDR3 is CASSLDQSGELFF. CDR3 nucleotides: TGTGCCAGCAGCTTGGATCAGTCCGGGGAGCTGTTTTTT. The variable domain in full, with the rest retrieved from reference TRBV5-6 and TRBJ2-2, is DAGVTQSPTHLIKTRGQQVTLRCSPKSGHDTVSWYQQALGQGPQFIFQYYEEEERQRGNFPDRFSGHQFPNYSSELNVNALLLGDSALYLCASSLDQSGELFFGEGSRLTVL.

This clonotype was detected ten times or more. This rearrangement joins TRBV20-1 to TRBJ2-7; D is tentatively TRBD1 or TRBD2 (5 bases each). The CDR3 extends over 14 amino acids. Trimming cost V 0 bases and J 3 bases, with 12 bases left between them. In germline, CDR1 is DFQATT, CDR2 SNEGSKA (reference sequence). CDR3 nucleotide sequence: TGCAGTGCTAGAGAACCTAGCAGGGACTACGAGCAGTACTTC. It yields the protein CSAREPSRDYEQYF.

This clonotype was counted ten times or more. CDR3 nucleotide sequence: TGTGCCAGCAGCCTAGGGGGGATTACGGAAAAACTGTTTTTT. It encodes CASSLGGITEKLFF. The chain employs TRBV16 and TRBJ1-4, with D perhaps matching TRBD1 (6 bases). The V end was cut by 4 bases, the J end by 8 bases, with 14 bases between. CDR3 length equals 14 residues. CDR1 KGHSY and CDR2 FQNENV come from the germline V gene.

The V gene is TRBV6-4, the J gene TRBJ1-1; D is unresolved. This CDR3 has 13 residues. Germline-derived CDR1 and CDR2 are MRHNA and SNTAGT. V dropped 3 bases and J dropped 0 bases, with 5 bases sitting between them. The CDR3 bases are TGTGCCAGCAGTGAAATGCTGAACACTGAAGCTTTCTTT. The encoded protein is CASSEMLNTEAFF.

This clonotype was seen at least ten times. The chain couples TRBV20-1 to TRBJ1-1; D not certain. CDR1 and CDR2 from the germline V gene are DFQATT and SNEGSKA (reference sequence). The CDR3 totals 11 residues. Trimming left V 7 bases short and J 4 bases short, with 10 bases between. The DNA for the CDR3 is TGCAGTGGGGCCTCGGGCACTGAAGCTTTCTTT. Amino acid sequence: CSGASGTEAFF.

This clonotype was found many times. This chain uses TRBV20-1 with TRBJ1-2; 12 bases match TRBD1. Trimming cost V 7 bases and J 11 bases; bases outside gene matches: 14. This CDR3 is built from 14 residues. Per germline, CDR1 DFQATT and CDR2 SNEGSKA (reference sequence). CDR3 sequence reads: CSVYAGDRGREYTF. The CDR3 DNA is TGCAGTGTTTACGCGGGGGACAGGGGGCGCGAATACACCTTC.

This clonotype was seen ten or more times. V is TRBV20-1 and J is TRBJ2-1; D not certain. The germline gives CDR1 DFQATT, CDR2 SNEGSKA (reference sequence). Trimming took 1 base from V and 0 from J, leaving 7 bases between them. The CDR3 is 14 amino acids. CDR3 sequence reads: CSARVVSSYNEQFF. The CDR3 coding sequence is TGCAGTGCTAGAGTGGTCAGCTCCTACAATGAGCAGTTCTTC.

This clonotype occurred many times. The rearrangement joins TRBV20-1 to TRBJ1-4; D gene unclear. The germline V and J ends were trimmed by 0 bases and 0 bases, with 17 bases remaining between them. Per germline, CDR1 DFQATT and CDR2 SNEGSKA (reference sequence). CDR3 length equals 18 residues. CDR3: CSARDPGGWRATNEKLFF. DNA of the CDR3: TGCAGTGCTAGAGATCCGGGAGGGTGGAGGGCAACTAATGAAAAACTGTTTTTT.

At least ten counts were recorded for this clonotype. The V gene is TRBV7-8, the J gene TRBJ2-3; a possible D gene is TRBD2 (6 bases). The CDR3 spans 16 residues. The germline V gene encodes CDR1 SGHVS and CDR2 FQNEAQ. V lost 2 bases, J lost 2 bases, and 14 bases lay in between. The CDR3 DNA follows: TGTGCCAGCAGCTTATATCCGGGACTCCTCACAGATACGCAGTATTTT. The encoded protein is CASSLYPGLLTDTQYF. The variable domain in full, with the rest retrieved from reference TRBV7-8 and TRBJ2-3, is GAGVSQSPRYKVAKRGQDVALRCDPISGHVSLFWYQQALGQGPEFLTYFQNEAQLDKSGLPSDRFFAERPEGSVSTLKIQRTQQEDSAVYLCASSLYPGLLTDTQYFGPGTRLTVL.

Ten or more counts support this clonotype. The rearrangement joins TRBV5-1 to TRBJ1-1, with 9 bases aligning to TRBD1. Germline lookup yields CDR1 SGHRS and CDR2 YFSETQ. The CDR3 is 16 residues long. Germline trimming cut 1 base from V and 2 bases from J; bases unmatched to any gene: 6. The DNA of the CDR3 is TGCGCCAGCAGCTTGTCACCGGGACAGGGTAACACTGAAGCTTTCTTT. It specifies CASSLSPGQGNTEAFF.

This clonotype was counted ten times or more. The chain combines TRBV5-1 with TRBJ1-5, with D unclear. The germline gives CDR1 SGHRS, CDR2 YFSETQ. Between the trimmed V and J ends, which lost 1 base and 3 bases, there was a span of 11 bases. The CDR3 contains 15 residues. The CDR3 spells CASSLNGVYNQPQHF. Here the CDR3 DNA reads TGCGCCAGCAGCTTGAATGGGGTCTACAATCAGCCCCAGCATTTT.

In this sample, this clonotype turned up many times. The CDR3 sequence is CASSSGQTMNTEAFF. CDR3 coding DNA: TGCGCCAGCAGCTCCGGACAGACTATGAACACTGAAGCTTTCTTT. The gene calls are TRBV5-1 and TRBJ1-1; D may be TRBD1 (6 bases). Germline values: CDR1 SGHRS, CDR2 YFSETQ. The CDR3 contains 15 residues. Between the trimmed V and J ends, which lost 3 bases and 0 bases, there was a span of 12 bases.

This clonotype showed up many times. This rearrangement joins TRBV2 to TRBJ1-2, with a possible D match to TRBD1 (6 bases). V shed 7 bases and J shed 8 bases, with 23 bases lying between them. The CDR3 consists of 15 residues. CDR1 and CDR2 from the germline V gene are SNHLY and FYNNEI. The CDR3 sequence is CASKKSWTAEGGYTF. In DNA, the CDR3 is TGTGCCAGCAAAAAGTCTTGGACAGCCGAGGGAGGCTACACCTTC.

The count of this clonotype is one. The CDR3 sequence: CASRMGDHQETQYF. CDR3 in DNA: TGTGCCAGCAGAATGGGAGATCACCAAGAGACCCAGTACTTC. The chain joins TRBV6-2 or TRBV6-3 to TRBJ2-5; a possible D gene is TRBD2 (5 bases). The CDR3 extends over 14 amino acids. Germline-derived CDR1 and CDR2 are MNHEY and SVGEGT. Trimming left V 6 bases short and J 0 bases short, with 11 bases between.